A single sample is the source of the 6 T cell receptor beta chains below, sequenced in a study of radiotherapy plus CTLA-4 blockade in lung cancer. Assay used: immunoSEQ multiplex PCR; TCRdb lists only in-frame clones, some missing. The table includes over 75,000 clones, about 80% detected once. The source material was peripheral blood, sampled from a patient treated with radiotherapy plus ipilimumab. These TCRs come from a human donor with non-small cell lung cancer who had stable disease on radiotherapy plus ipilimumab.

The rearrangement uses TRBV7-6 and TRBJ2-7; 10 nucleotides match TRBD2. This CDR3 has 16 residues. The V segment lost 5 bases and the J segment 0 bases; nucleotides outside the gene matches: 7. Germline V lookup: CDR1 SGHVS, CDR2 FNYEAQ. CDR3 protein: CASSLRPSGGSYEQYF. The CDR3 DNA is TGTGCCAGCAGCCTTAGGCCTAGCGGGGGCTCCTACGAGCAGTACTTC.

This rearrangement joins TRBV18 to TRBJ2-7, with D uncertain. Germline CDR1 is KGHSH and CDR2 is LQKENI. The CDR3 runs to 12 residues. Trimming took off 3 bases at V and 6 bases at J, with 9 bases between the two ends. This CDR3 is CASSPSTFEQYF. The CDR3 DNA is TGTGCCAGCTCACCCTCCACATTCGAGCAGTACTTC.

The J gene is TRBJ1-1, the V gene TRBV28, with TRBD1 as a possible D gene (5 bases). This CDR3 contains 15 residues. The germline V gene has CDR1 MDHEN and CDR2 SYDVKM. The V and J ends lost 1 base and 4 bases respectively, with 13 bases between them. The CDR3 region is CASSLYGTGVTEAFF. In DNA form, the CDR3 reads TGTGCCAGCAGTTTATACGGCACGGGGGTCACTGAAGCTTTCTTT.

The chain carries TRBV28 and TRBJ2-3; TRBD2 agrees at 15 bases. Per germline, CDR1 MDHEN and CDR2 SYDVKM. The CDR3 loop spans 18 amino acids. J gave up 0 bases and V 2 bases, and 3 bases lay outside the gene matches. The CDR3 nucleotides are TGTGCCAGCAGTTTAGGGACTAGCGGGGGGTCGAGCACAGATACGCAGTATTTT. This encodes CASSLGTSGGSSTDTQYF.

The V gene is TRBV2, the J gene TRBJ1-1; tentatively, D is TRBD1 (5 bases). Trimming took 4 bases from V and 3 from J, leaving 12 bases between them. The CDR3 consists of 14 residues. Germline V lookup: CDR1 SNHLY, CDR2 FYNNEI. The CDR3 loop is CASSGPPGYTEAFF. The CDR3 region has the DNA TGTGCCAGCAGTGGTCCCCCAGGGTACACTGAAGCTTTCTTT.

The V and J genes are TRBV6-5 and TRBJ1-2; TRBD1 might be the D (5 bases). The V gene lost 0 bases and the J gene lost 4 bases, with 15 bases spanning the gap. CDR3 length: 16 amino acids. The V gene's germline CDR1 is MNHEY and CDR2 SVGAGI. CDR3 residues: CASSYSLGREGYGYTF. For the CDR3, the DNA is TGTGCCAGCAGTTACTCGTTGGGCAGGGAGGGCTATGGCTACACCTTC.